The sequence of this TCR beta chain was determined in a study of T cell responses to AZD1222 COVID-19 vaccine. Whole-study context: Second-dose schedules of about 4 or about 12 weeks were combined. General observations from the study: Rises in breadth and depth of Spike-specific TCRs came after two AZD1222 doses. All repertoire sampling was performed exclusively after the peak T cell response. Donors were chiefly white British, with a greater number of females, and clonal diversity was perhaps underestimated.

Regarding this clone: Antigen specificity is unknown.

Profiling relied on immunoSEQ multiplex PCR, and the TCRdb table lists in-frame clones only, not all of them. The table includes around 130,000 clones, roughly 94% detected once. This CDR3 has 16 amino acids. Germline CDR1 is LGHDT and CDR2 is YNNKEL (reference sequence). The V and J ends lost 8 bases and 0 bases respectively, with 18 bases between them. This chain links TRBV3-1 (or the pseudogene TRBV3-2) with TRBJ2-3; D unclear. Source: peripheral blood, taken on day 0 of AZD1222 vaccination. The sequence derives from an adult in good health. CDR3 DNA sequence: TGTGCCAGCTCCCTAATACGATTCGCTAGCACAGATACGCAGTATTTT. It translates to CASSLIRFASTDTQYF.